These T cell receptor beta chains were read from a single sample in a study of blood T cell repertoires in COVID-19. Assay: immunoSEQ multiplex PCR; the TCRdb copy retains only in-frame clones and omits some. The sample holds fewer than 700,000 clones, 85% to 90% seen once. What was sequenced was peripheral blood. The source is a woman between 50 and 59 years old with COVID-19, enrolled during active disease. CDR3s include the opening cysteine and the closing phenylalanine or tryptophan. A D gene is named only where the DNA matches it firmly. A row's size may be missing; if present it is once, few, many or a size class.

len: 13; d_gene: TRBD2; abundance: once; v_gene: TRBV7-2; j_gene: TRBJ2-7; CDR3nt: TGTGCCAGCAGCATTATGCGGGGGTACGAGCAGTACTTC; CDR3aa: CASSIMRGYEQYF
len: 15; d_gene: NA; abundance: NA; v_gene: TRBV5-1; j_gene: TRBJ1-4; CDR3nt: TGCGCCAGCAGCTCGACGGACAGCTTTAATGAAAAACTGTTTTTT; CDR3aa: CASSSTDSFNEKLFF
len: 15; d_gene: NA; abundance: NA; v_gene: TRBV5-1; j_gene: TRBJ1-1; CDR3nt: TGCGCCAGCAGCTTGGCCGAAGACATGAACACTGAAGCTTTCTTT; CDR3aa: CASSLAEDMNTEAFF
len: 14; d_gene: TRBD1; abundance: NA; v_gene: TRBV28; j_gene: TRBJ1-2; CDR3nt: TGTGCCAGCAGTTTGACAGGGTTCGACTATGGCTACACCTTC; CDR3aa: CASSLTGFDYGYTF
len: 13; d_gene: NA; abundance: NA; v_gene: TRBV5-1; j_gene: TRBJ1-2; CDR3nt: TGCGCCAGCAGTTTAGGGGTCGACTATGGCTACACCTTC; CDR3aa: CASSLGVDYGYTF
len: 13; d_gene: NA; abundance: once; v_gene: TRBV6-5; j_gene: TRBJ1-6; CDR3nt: TGTGCCAGCAGTCTTCTCGAGAATTCACCCCTCCACTTT; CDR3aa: CASSLLENSPLHF
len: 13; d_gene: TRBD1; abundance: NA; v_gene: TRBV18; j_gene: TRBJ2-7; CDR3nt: TGTGCCAGCTCCAGATCAGACAGGGACGAGCAGTACTTC; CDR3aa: CASSRSDRDEQYF
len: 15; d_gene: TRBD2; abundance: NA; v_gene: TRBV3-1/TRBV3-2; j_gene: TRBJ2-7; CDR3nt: TGTGCCAGCAGCCAAGAAGCGGGGGGCACCTACGAGCAGTACTTC; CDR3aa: CASSQEAGGTYEQYF
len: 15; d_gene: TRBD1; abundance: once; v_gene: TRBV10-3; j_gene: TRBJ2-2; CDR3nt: TGTGCCATCAAAGGGACAGGGGCCTACACCGGGGAGCTGTTTTTT; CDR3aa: CAIKGTGAYTGELFF
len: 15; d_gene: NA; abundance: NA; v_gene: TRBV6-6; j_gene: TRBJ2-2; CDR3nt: TGTGCCAGCACCTACGGGGGGCCGAACACCGGGGAGCTGTTTTTT; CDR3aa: CASTYGGPNTGELFF
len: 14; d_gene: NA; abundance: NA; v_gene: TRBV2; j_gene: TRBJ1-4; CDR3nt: TGTGCCAGCAGTGACGGGGGGCTCAGTGAAAAACTGTTTTTT; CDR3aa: CASSDGGLSEKLFF
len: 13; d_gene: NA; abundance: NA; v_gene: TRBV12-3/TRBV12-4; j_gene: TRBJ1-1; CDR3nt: TGTGCCAGCAGTTATGGGGGCCACACTGAAGCTTTCTTT; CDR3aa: CASSYGGHTEAFF
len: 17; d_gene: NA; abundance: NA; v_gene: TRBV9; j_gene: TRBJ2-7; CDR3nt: TGTGCCAGCAGCCGCCTTCATGGGCAGGCCCCTATTTCAGAGCAGTACTTC; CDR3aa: CASSRLHGQAPISEQYF
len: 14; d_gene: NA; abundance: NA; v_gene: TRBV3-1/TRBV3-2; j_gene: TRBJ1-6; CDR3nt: TGTGCCAGCACCCGAGGGTCTTCGGGTTCACCCCTCCACTTT; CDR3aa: CASTRGSSGSPLHF
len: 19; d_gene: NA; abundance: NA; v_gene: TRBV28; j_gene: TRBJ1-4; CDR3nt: TGTGCCAGCAGATTAATATCCCGACGACAACCGGCGCGCAATGAAAAACTGTTTTTT; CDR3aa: CASRLISRRQPARNEKLFF
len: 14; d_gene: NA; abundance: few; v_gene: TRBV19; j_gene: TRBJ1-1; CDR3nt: TGTGCCAGTAGCCCGGGAATGATGAACACTGAAGCTTTCTTT; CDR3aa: CASSPGMMNTEAFF
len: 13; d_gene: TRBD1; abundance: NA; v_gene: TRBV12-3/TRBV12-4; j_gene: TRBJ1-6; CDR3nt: TGTGCCAGCAGCCTCCGGGACAGTTCACCCCTCCACTTT; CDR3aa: CASSLRDSSPLHF
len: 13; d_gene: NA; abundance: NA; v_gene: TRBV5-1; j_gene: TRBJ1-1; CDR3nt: TGCGCCAGCAGCTTGGGCGGGCCAGGCGAAGCTTTCTTT; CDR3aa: CASSLGGPGEAFF
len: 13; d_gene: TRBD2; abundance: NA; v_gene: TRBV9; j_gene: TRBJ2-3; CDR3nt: TGTGCCAGCAGCCCTGGACTAGATGATACGCAGTATTTT; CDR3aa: CASSPGLDDTQYF
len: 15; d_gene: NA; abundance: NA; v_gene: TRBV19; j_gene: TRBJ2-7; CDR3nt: TGTGCCAGTAGTATAGATCTATTCGGGAGCTACGAGCAGTACTTC; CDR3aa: CASSIDLFGSYEQYF
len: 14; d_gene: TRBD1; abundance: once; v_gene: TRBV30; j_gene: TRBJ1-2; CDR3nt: TGTGCCTGGAGTGGGACAGGGGCGTTCTATGGCTACACCTTC; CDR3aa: CAWSGTGAFYGYTF
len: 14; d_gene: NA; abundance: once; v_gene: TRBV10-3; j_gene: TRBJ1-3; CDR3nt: TGTGCCATCAGCACAGGGTCTGCTGGAAACACCATATATTTT; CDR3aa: CAISTGSAGNTIYF
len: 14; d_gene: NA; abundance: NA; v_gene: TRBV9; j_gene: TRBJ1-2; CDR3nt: TGTGCCAGCAGCACCGAGGACACTCCCGAGGGCTACACCTTC; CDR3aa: CASSTEDTPEGYTF
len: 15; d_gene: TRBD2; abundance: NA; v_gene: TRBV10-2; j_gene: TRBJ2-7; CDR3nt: TGCGCCAGCAGATCCTCAGGACTAGCGGGGGGTGAGCAGTACTTC; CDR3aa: CASRSSGLAGGEQYF
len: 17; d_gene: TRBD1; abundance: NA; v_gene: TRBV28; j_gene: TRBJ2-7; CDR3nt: TGTGCCATCGAAACCGGGGACAGGGGTATTAGTACCTACGAGCAGTACTTC; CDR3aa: CAIETGDRGISTYEQYF